The 15 T cell receptor beta chains below were found in one sample sequenced in a study of monozygotic twins with inflammatory bowel disease. TCRdb re-called the 5' RACE reads and shows each CDR3 protein once, DNA omitted. The sample totals about 440,000 distinct CDR3 sequences. The sequenced sample was blood. These receptors all come from a human donor with ulcerative colitis or Crohn's disease, or a healthy co-twin of an affected twin (not recorded which).

The chain uses TRBV25-1 and TRBJ2-5; TCRdb reports TRBD1, a call that lacks DNA to check it against. CDR1 and CDR2 (germline): MGHDK, SYGVNS. This CDR3 is built from 14 residues. CDR3 in amino acids: CASRGQGGWETQYF.

The chain employs TRBV5-1 and TRBJ2-1; lacking DNA, the TRBD1 call made by TCRdb goes unchecked. Germline V lookup: CDR1 SGHRS, CDR2 YFSETQ. CDR3 length: 15 amino acids. The CDR3 loop is CASSLGTALVGEQFF. The full variable domain, with the rest looked up from reference TRBV5-1 and TRBJ2-1, is KAGVTQTPRYLIKTRGQQVTLSCSPISGHRSVSWYQQTPGQGLQFLFEYFSETQRNKGNFPGRFSGRQFSNSRSEMNVSTLELGDSALYLCASSLGTALVGEQFFGPGTRLTVL.

This chain links TRBV6-5 with TRBJ2-3. The CDR3 is made up of 13 amino acids. The germline V gene encodes CDR1 MNHEY and CDR2 SVGAGI. The CDR3 protein is CASSLRFADTQYF.

The chain recombines TRBV18 with TRBJ1-2; TCRdb lists TRBD1, though no DNA is available to test this call. Germline CDR1 is KGHSH and CDR2 is LQKENI. This CDR3 contains 16 residues. CDR3 residues: CASSPPRWDRNYGYTF. The whole variable domain, filled in from reference TRBV18 and TRBJ1-2, reads NAGVMQNPRHLVRRRGQEARLRCSPMKGHSHVYWYRQLPEEGLKFMVYLQKENIIDESGMPKERFSAEFPKEGPSILRIQQVVRGDSAAYFCASSPPRWDRNYGYTFGSGTRLTVV.

The chain couples TRBV5-1 to TRBJ2-3. Germline V gene sequence: CDR1 SGHRS, CDR2 YFSETQ. CDR3 length: 16 residues. The CDR3 sequence: CASSRDASRGTDTQYF.

The chain carries TRBV6-4 and TRBJ2-2. The length of the CDR3 is 16 residues. Per germline, CDR1 MRHNA and CDR2 SNTAGT. The CDR3 region is CASSENRFANTGELFF.

The chain recombines TRBV11-2 with TRBJ2-5; as DNA is missing, the TRBD2 call by TCRdb cannot be tested. The CDR3 extends over 16 amino acids. The germline gives CDR1 SGHAT, CDR2 FQNNGV. This chain's CDR3 is CASSLGLVGPQETQYF.

CDR3 region: CSVPGTGATGANVLTF. V usage is TRBV29-1 and J usage is TRBJ2-6; TCRdb gives TRBD1 as the D gene, but with no DNA this cannot be confirmed. Germline lookup yields CDR1 SQVTM and CDR2 ANQGSEA. CDR3 length: 16 amino acids.

This rearrangement joins TRBV20-1 to TRBJ1-2. Germline values: CDR1 DFQATT, CDR2 SNEGSKA (reference sequence). The CDR3 covers 11 residues. CDR3: CSATRDYGYTF.

J is TRBJ2-5 and V is TRBV21-1; absent DNA, TCRdb's TRBD1 call cannot be checked. TRBV21-1 is recorded as a pseudogene. The CDR3 extends over 16 amino acids. CDR3 sequence: CASRVVRDRRQETQYF.

The chain is built from TRBV20-1 and TRBJ2-3. The CDR3 sequence is 14 residues long. CDR1 and CDR2 from the germline V gene are DFQATT and SNEGSKA (reference sequence). CDR3 region: CSARVRWSVDTQYF.

The CDR3 sequence: CASSDGTGKYNEQFF. This chain uses TRBV7-3 with TRBJ2-1; TCRdb reports TRBD1, a call that lacks DNA to check it against. The CDR3 is 15 amino acids. Germline V gives CDR1 SGHTA, CDR2 FQGTGA. Based on the CDR3 plus reference TRBV7-3 and TRBJ2-1, the full variable domain is GAGVSQTPSNKVTEKGKYVELRCDPISGHTALYWYRQSLGQGPEFLIYFQGTGAADDSGLPNDRFFAVRPEGSVSTLKIQRTERGDSAVYLCASSDGTGKYNEQFFGPGTRLTVL.

The chain combines TRBV6-5 with TRBJ1-5. This CDR3 region has 14 residues. The V gene's germline CDR1 is MNHEY and CDR2 SVGAGI. CDR3 in amino acids: CASSYSSTYQPQHF.

The gene calls are TRBV24-1 and TRBJ2-2; the TRBD1 assignment by TCRdb is unverifiable without DNA. Germline V gives CDR1 KGHDR, CDR2 SFDVKD. The CDR3 spans 14 residues. The CDR3 sequence: CATRGQGSSGELFF.

The chain recombines TRBV3-1 with TRBJ2-1; TCRdb's assignment of TRBD1 cannot be checked, as there is no DNA. In germline, CDR1 is LGHDT, CDR2 YNNKEL (reference sequence). The CDR3 runs to 16 residues. This chain's CDR3 is CASSQVRTGVDNEQFF.